These 3 T cell receptor beta chains were sequenced from one sample in a study of chemoradiotherapy in HPV16-positive cancers. The method was immunoSEQ multiplex PCR; TCRdb's version includes in-frame clones alone and lacks a portion of them. This sample has around 6,000 clones, with 85% to 90% found just once. The input for sequencing was tumor tissue, taken from a patient who underwent chemoradiotherapy. Receptors originate from a human donor with HPV-associated anogenital cancer.

This chain connects TRBV16 to TRBJ2-2, with D possibly matching TRBD2 (6 bases). The CDR3 sequence is 14 residues long. The V end lost 4 bases, the J end lost 9 bases, and 15 bases lay between the germline ends. The V gene's germline CDR1 is KGHSY and CDR2 FQNENV. Here the CDR3 DNA reads TGTGCCAGCAGCCGAACTAGCACCGAGAGGGAGCTGTTTTTT. As protein: CASSRTSTERELFF. The whole variable domain, filled in from reference TRBV16 and TRBJ2-2, reads GEEVAQTPKHLVRGEGQKAKLYCAPIKGHSYVFWYQQVLKNEFKFLISFQNENVFDETGMPKERFSAKCLPNSPCSLEIQATKLEDSAVYFCASSRTSTERELFFGEGSRLTVL.

The rearrangement joins TRBV21-1 to TRBJ2-3; no DNA check was done on the table's D call, TRBD1. TRBV21-1 is shown as a pseudogene. CDR3 length: 17 amino acids. The CDR3: CASSKAPLQKGPDTQYF. In DNA, the CDR3 is TGTGCCAGCAGCAAAGCGCCCCTTCAGAAGGGGCCAGATACGCAGTATTTT.

This chain connects TRBV14 to TRBJ2-1, with D perhaps TRBD2 (5 bases). The CDR3 extends over 15 amino acids. CDR1 and CDR2 from the germline V gene are SGHDN and FVKESK. Trimming took off 2 bases at V and 9 bases at J, with 17 bases between the two ends. The CDR3 DNA sequence: TGTGCCAGCAGCCAAACGAAGCGGAGGTGGGGTGAGCAGTTCTTC. Amino acids: CASSQTKRRWGEQFF.